A single T cell receptor (beta chain) is shown here with its context. Its antigen is still unknown. Within one base of it there is no much larger clone, and no base qualities were kept. The sample comes from a study of blood T cell repertoires in COVID-19 (dated by TCRdb to about 2020). Some background on the complete study: The collaborator samples originated in the United States, Italy and Spain and spanned the acute and convalescent phases of COVID-19. HLA class I and class II types, where available, came from metadata supplied by the sample provider rather than from assay-based typing. The repertoires were released in a freely available public database intended as a resource for research on the immune response to SARS-CoV-2. The dataset comprised deeply sampled blood TCRbeta repertoires from subjects exposed to, actively infected with, or recovered from COVID-19. Nearly every sample came with metadata listing a de-identified subject ID, COVID-19 status, age in years and sex. The samples were drawn from two sources: the first 160 participants of the ongoing ImmuneRACE study, and over 950 subjects contributed by 6 global collaborators. The material from the prospective study consisted of cDNA or gDNA derived from T cells, B-cell-depleted T cells, or PBMCs. Points the paper makes about the study in general: How much clinical and demographic metadata was included differed by source and by participant, and the metadata was provided uncurated.

The immunoSEQ Assay, a bias-controlled multiplex PCR, was used to amplify TCRbeta CDR3 regions from genomic DNA. Concerning the study's data processing: Within the assay, amplification of reference gene primers was used to estimate how many nucleated cells each sample contained. To quantify the absolute abundance of each unique TCRbeta CDR3 rearrangement, sequence reads were collapsed and filtered. For each sample, productive Simpson clonality was calculated as the square root of Simpson's diversity index over productive rearrangements. Entries here come from immuneACCESS through TCRdb and include only in-frame sequences with V and J called. Some clones fail to appear in such tables; in the studies checked, an unresolved V gene covers under half of the shortfall, and the cause of the remainder is unknown. V, J and clone size are those of that table, while D and trimming were read from the DNA. A total of around 180,000 clones appear in this sample, roughly 79% of them only once. The biggest ten clones account for 15% to 20% of the sample.

Each collaborating institution followed its own protocols to collect whole blood in K2EDTA tubes. Collaborator samples were shipped for TCRbeta analysis as frozen whole blood, isolated PBMCs, or DNA extracted from either sample type. The sample was peripheral blood. The sequence derives from a man aged 55-75 years with active or convalescent COVID-19.

CDR3 reads: CASGRTGGSEQYF. The sequenced DNA: TGTGCCAGCGGTCGGACAGGGGGCTCCGAGCAGTACTTC. The chain is assembled from TRBV12-3 or TRBV12-4 and TRBJ2-7, and TRBD1 matches 11 of the central bases. Trimming leaves V shorter by 8 bases and J shorter by 6 bases, with the junction holding 6 bases beyond the gene matches. Measured from the cysteine to the phenylalanine, the CDR3 is 13 residues long. Just CDR3 DNA is preserved here, 39 bases in frame from base 1.